This TCR beta chain was recorded in a study of blood T cell repertoires in COVID-19. The wider study: Material from acute and convalescent COVID-19 was sourced from the United States, Italy and Spain. T cells, B-cell-depleted T cells, or PBMCs provided the cDNA or gDNA that served as material.

CDR1 is ENHRY, CDR2 SYGVKD, per germline. The CDR3 is made up of 13 amino acids. The V gene lost 8 bases and the J gene lost 8 bases, with 18 bases spanning the gap. Original processing methods: It was from reference gene primer amplification that nucleated cell counts were estimated. TCRdb's copy holds only in-frame clones and misses some; the assay was immunoSEQ multiplex PCR. V and J calls and clone size are as listed in that table; D and trimming were resolved from the DNA. The sample has some 150,000 clones; 85% to 90% are singletons. This clone was seen once. The receptor's source is an elderly woman in a cohort sampled during active or convalescent COVID-19. Sequencing input: peripheral blood. The chain uses TRBV10-3 and TRBJ1-2; possibly TRBD1 for D (5 bases). This CDR3 is CAIAQGGAQGYTF. CDR3 coding DNA: TGTGCCATCGCCCAGGGAGGGGCGCAAGGCTACACCTTC.